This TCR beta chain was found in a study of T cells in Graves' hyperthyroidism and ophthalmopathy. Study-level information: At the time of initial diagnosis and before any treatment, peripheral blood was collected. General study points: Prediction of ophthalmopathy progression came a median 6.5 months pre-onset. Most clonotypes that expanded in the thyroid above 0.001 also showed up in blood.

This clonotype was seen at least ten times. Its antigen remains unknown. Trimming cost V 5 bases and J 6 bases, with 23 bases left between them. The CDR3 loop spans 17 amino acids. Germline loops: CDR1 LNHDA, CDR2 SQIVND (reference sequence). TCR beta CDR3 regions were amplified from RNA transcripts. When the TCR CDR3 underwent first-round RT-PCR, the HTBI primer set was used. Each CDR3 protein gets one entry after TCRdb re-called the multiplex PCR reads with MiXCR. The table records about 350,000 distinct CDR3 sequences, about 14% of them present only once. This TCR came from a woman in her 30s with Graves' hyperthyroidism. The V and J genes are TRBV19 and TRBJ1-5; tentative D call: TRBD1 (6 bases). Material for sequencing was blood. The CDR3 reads CASSASPWDIRGQPQHF. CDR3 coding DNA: TGTGCCAGTAGTGCGAGTCCCTGGGACATCAGGGGTCAGCCCCAGCATTTT.